Following are 26 T cell receptor beta chains from one sample sequenced in a study of OX40 agonist ivuxolimab in advanced cancers. TCRdb's table, derived via immunoSEQ multiplex PCR, lists solely in-frame clones and lacks some. Of fewer than 130,000 clones listed, around nine tenths are singletons. The specimen was CD4+ or CD8+ T cells sorted from blood, collected in a trial of the OX40 agonist ivuxolimab. The receptors come from an adult with an advanced solid tumor such as melanoma, head and neck, liver or kidney cancer.

The rearrangement links TRBV5-4 to TRBJ2-2, with D possibly TRBD2 on 7 matching bases. Germline lookup yields CDR1 SGHNT and CDR2 YYREEE (reference sequence). The V and J ends lost 4 bases and 5 bases respectively, with 21 bases between them. This CDR3 is 17 amino acids long. The chain's CDR3 is CASSPPWGGGGTGELFF. CDR3 coding DNA: TGTGCCAGCAGCCCGCCATGGGGGGGCGGAGGAACCGGGGAGCTGTTTTTT.

The CDR3 region has the DNA TGTGCCAGCAGCTTAAGTCGGGAGTGGGCGAGGGAGACCCAGTACTTC. Amino acid sequence: CASSLSREWARETQYF. V is TRBV5-4 and J is TRBJ2-5, with a tentative D call TRBD2 (6 bases). The V end was cut by 2 bases, the J end by 5 bases, with 19 bases between. This CDR3 contains 16 residues. The germline V gene has CDR1 SGHNT and CDR2 YYREEE (reference sequence).

The V and J genes are TRBV28 and TRBJ1-5; D gene uncertain. This CDR3 has 16 residues. Germline values: CDR1 MDHEN, CDR2 SYDVKM. The V end was cut by 6 bases, the J end by 4 bases, with 19 bases between. CDR3 DNA: TGTGCCAGCAGCCCGCCGAAGGAGGGAAGGAATCAGCCCCAGCATTTT. Protein sequence: CASSPPKEGRNQPQHF.

J is TRBJ2-7 and V is TRBV19; 7 positions agree with TRBD1. The CDR3 sequence is 13 residues long. Germline lookup yields CDR1 LNHDA and CDR2 SQIVND (reference sequence). V shed 5 bases and J 0 bases; nucleotides not matched to a gene: 1. CDR3 nucleotides: TGTGCCAGTAGTGGGACAGTCTCCTACGAGCAGTACTTC. Its translation is CASSGTVSYEQYF.

This rearrangement joins TRBV13 to TRBJ2-2; unclear D gene. Trimming left V 8 bases short and J 2 bases short, with 9 bases between. Germline CDR1 PRHDT, CDR2 FYEKMQ (reference sequence). The length of the CDR3 is 13 residues. The CDR3 loop is CASFRRNTGELFF. The DNA for the CDR3 is TGTGCCAGCTTTCGAAGAAACACCGGGGAGCTGTTTTTT. The variable domain in full, with the rest retrieved from reference TRBV13 and TRBJ2-2, is AAGVIQSPRHLIKEKRETATLKCYPIPRHDTVYWYQQGPGQDPQFLISFYEKMQSDKGSIPDRFSAQQFSDYHSELNMSSLELGDSALYFCASFRRNTGELFFGEGSRLTVL.

V usage is TRBV5-1 and J usage is TRBJ1-3; no reliable D call. CDR1 is SGHRS, CDR2 YFSETQ, per germline. The V gene lost 0 bases and the J gene lost 0 bases, with 13 bases spanning the gap. This CDR3 is built from 17 residues. The DNA for the CDR3 is TGCGCCAGCAGCTTGGCAGCAGTGACGAGCTCTGGAAACACCATATATTTT. It is translated as CASSLAAVTSSGNTIYF. Filled out from reference TRBV5-1 and TRBJ1-3, the complete variable domain reads KAGVTQTPRYLIKTRGQQVTLSCSPISGHRSVSWYQQTPGQGLQFLFEYFSETQRNKGNFPGRFSGRQFSNSRSEMNVSTLELGDSALYLCASSLAAVTSSGNTIYFGEGSWLTVV.

As to this clone: The junction shows a germline mismatch at one end, possibly a read error. The rearrangement uses TRBV19 and TRBJ1-1; 8 bases line up with TRBD1. Germline V lookup: CDR1 LNHDA, CDR2 SQIVND (reference sequence). The CDR3 runs 14 residues. This CDR3 is CASSPRTGNAEAFF. The DNA of the CDR3 is TGTGCCAGTAGTCCAAGGACAGGGAACGCTGAAGCTTTCTTT.

The rearrangement uses TRBV10-3 and TRBJ2-1, with D possibly matching TRBD1 (7 bases). Germline V gene sequence: CDR1 ENHRY, CDR2 SYGVKD. The CDR3 is made up of 17 amino acids. V dropped 0 bases and J dropped 2 bases, with 14 bases sitting between them. CDR3 in amino acids: CAISESGGGQTYNEQFF. The CDR3 bases are TGTGCCATCAGTGAGTCAGGAGGGGGCCAAACCTACAATGAGCAGTTCTTC.

This chain uses TRBV27 with TRBJ2-2, with TRBD1 identical over 7 bases. Losses at the gene ends were 8 bases for V and 2 bases for J; bases not matched to a gene: 17. The V gene's germline CDR1 is MNHEY and CDR2 SMNVEV (reference sequence). The CDR3 has 18 residues. In DNA, the CDR3 is TGTGCCAGCTCAACCTTTTGGGGACAGACTTTAAACACCGGGGAGCTGTTTTTT. The encoded protein is CASSTFWGQTLNTGELFF.

The V gene is TRBV5-4, the J gene TRBJ2-2; the D is unclear. Trimming stripped 4 bases from V and 3 bases from J, with 10 bases between. Germline-derived CDR1 and CDR2 are SGHNT and YYREEE (reference sequence). The CDR3 contains 14 residues. The CDR3 protein is CASSRGRDTGELFF. The CDR3 DNA is TGTGCCAGCAGCCGCGGTCGTGACACCGGGGAGCTGTTTTTT.

With respect to this clone: Other DNA sequences in this specimen translate into the identical CDR3. The chain has TRBV30 and TRBJ1-2; the D gene is possibly TRBD1 (5 bases). The CDR3 sequence is 13 residues long. V was cut by 5 bases and J by 2 bases, with 12 bases left in between. The germline V gene encodes CDR1 GTSNPN and CDR2 SVGIG (reference sequence). CDR3 sequence (DNA): TGTGCCTGGTCCCCGGGGGGGAACTATGGCTACACCTTC. Its protein is CAWSPGGNYGYTF.

This chain links TRBV5-5 with TRBJ2-7; perhaps TRBD1 as D (5 bases). The germline V and J ends were trimmed by 0 bases and 2 bases, with 9 bases remaining between them. The germline V gene has CDR1 SGHKS and CDR2 YYEKEE (reference sequence). The CDR3 sequence is 14 residues long. CDR3 region: CASSLAGRTYEQYF. For the CDR3, the DNA is TGTGCCAGCAGCTTGGCAGGGCGAACCTACGAGCAGTACTTC.

CDR3 nucleotides: TGTGCCAGCAGCCAAGGATTACAGGGGAGCACTGAAGCTTTCTTT. Amino acid sequence: CASSQGLQGSTEAFF. The chain links TRBV14 to TRBJ1-1, with TRBD1 matching over 7 bases. V lost 1 base, J lost 4 bases, and 6 bases stayed unmatched. This CDR3 has 15 amino acids. From germline, CDR1 is SGHDN and CDR2 FVKESK.

The rearrangement joins TRBV19 to TRBJ2-1; a possible D gene is TRBD2 (5 bases). Per the germline V gene, CDR1 is LNHDA and CDR2 is SQIVND (reference sequence). This CDR3 contains 14 residues. V lost 7 bases and J lost 7, with 17 bases in between. CDR3 nucleotides: TGTGCCAGTACCGTAACGGGAAGGAAAAATGAGCAGTTCTTC. This codes for CASTVTGRKNEQFF.

This clone was recorded only once. This chain links TRBV28 with TRBJ1-2; tentatively, D is TRBD1 (5 bases). The V gene's germline CDR1 is MDHEN and CDR2 SYDVKM. Trimming left V 1 base short and J 8 bases short, with 14 bases between. The CDR3 length is 14 residues. In DNA form, the CDR3 reads TGTGCCAGCAGTTTATACGGCAGGGCGGGAGGCTACACCTTC. Protein: CASSLYGRAGGYTF.

The V call is TRBV5-4, the J call TRBJ1-2; 8 nucleotides align to TRBD1. Germline V CDR1 and CDR2: SGHNT, YYREEE (reference sequence). With V trimmed by 7 bases and J by 2 bases, 4 bases remained unmatched. The CDR3 contains 13 residues. Here the CDR3 reads CASRTGLNYGYTF. The DNA for the CDR3 is TGTGCCAGCCGGACAGGGTTGAACTATGGCTACACCTTC.

This chain uses TRBV7-2 with TRBJ2-1, with D tentatively TRBD2 (6 bases). The germline CDR1 and CDR2 sequences are SGHTA and FQGNSA. The CDR3 length is 14 residues. V was shortened by 5 bases and J by 5 bases, with 13 bases between the two germline ends. The CDR3 reads CASSTTGDHNEQFF. Written as DNA, the CDR3 is TGTGCCAGCAGCACCACGGGGGACCACAATGAGCAGTTCTTC.

Of note for this clone: Germline is not matched at one junction end, which may reflect a read error. Other DNA sequences in this specimen translate into the identical CDR3. The chain uses TRBV5-1 and TRBJ2-5; D unclear. This CDR3 has 14 residues. Germline-derived CDR1 and CDR2 are SGHRS and YFSETQ. The CDR3 sequence: CASSFVESQETQYF. For the CDR3, the DNA is TGCGCCAGTAGCTTCGTCGAGTCTCAAGAGACCCAGTACTTC. The entire variable domain, with the rest obtained from reference TRBV5-1 and TRBJ2-5, is as follows: KAGVTQTPRYLIKTRGQQVTLSCSPISGHRSVSWYQQTPGQGLQFLFEYFSETQRNKGNFPGRFSGRQFSNSRSEMNVSTLELGDSALYLCASSFVESQETQYFGPGTRLLVL.

The chain combines TRBV18 with TRBJ2-1, with D perhaps matching TRBD2 (5 bases). Germline CDR1 and CDR2: KGHSH and LQKENI. Deletions cut 2 bases from V and 5 bases from J, with 13 bases between. This CDR3 comprises 15 residues. The CDR3 region has the DNA TGTGCCAGCTCACCATCGTACGAGGGCCACAATGAGCAGTTCTTC. Residues: CASSPSYEGHNEQFF.

The V and J genes are TRBV6-6 and TRBJ2-2; 8 nucleotides agree with TRBD2. Germline V gene data show CDR1 as MNHNY and CDR2 as SVGAGI (reference sequence). The V gene end was trimmed by 3 bases and the J gene end by 4 bases; junction bases not matched to a gene: 7. CDR3 length: 16 amino acids. Written as DNA, the CDR3 is TGTGCCAGCAGTTATGGACCCGGGGGGGGCACCGGGGAGCTGTTTTTT. It translates to CASSYGPGGGTGELFF.

This clone was picked up a small number of times. The chain carries TRBV18 and TRBJ1-1, with D unresolved. The CDR3 loop spans 16 amino acids. The V end lost 0 bases, the J end lost 3 bases, and 14 bases lay between the germline ends. The germline CDR1 and CDR2 sequences are KGHSH and LQKENI. The CDR3: CASSPPVLVRDTEAFF. The CDR3 DNA is TGTGCCAGCTCACCACCGGTCTTAGTGAGGGACACTGAAGCTTTCTTT.

The chain employs TRBV6-1 and TRBJ1-5; weak D call: TRBD1 (5 bases). The CDR3 sequence is 12 residues long. The V gene's germline CDR1 is MNHNS and CDR2 SASEGT. Trimming removed 3 bases from V and 11 bases from J, with 11 bases in between. The CDR3 spells CASSEGVRAQHF. The CDR3 DNA is TGTGCCAGCAGTGAGGGGGTCCGGGCCCAGCATTTT.

The J gene is TRBJ2-1, the V gene TRBV7-3; the D is unclear. The CDR3 loop spans 13 amino acids. V gave up 5 bases and J gave up 8 bases, with 13 bases separating them. Germline-derived CDR1 and CDR2 are SGHTA and FQGTGA. The CDR3 protein is CASSRSYRDEQFF. The DNA of the CDR3 is TGTGCCAGCAGCCGCTCCTACCGCGATGAGCAGTTCTTC.

The chain is built from TRBV18 and TRBJ1-1; 8 bases align to TRBD1. The CDR3 totals 15 residues. Germline CDR1 reads KGHSH; CDR2 reads LQKENI. V was clipped by 3 bases and J by 7 bases; unmatched bases: 10. The CDR3 sequence: CASSPQGQGGIEAFF. CDR3 coding DNA: TGTGCCAGCTCACCCCAAGGACAGGGAGGTATTGAAGCTTTCTTT.

The J gene is TRBJ1-2, the V gene TRBV28; D remains unclear. V was pared by 2 bases and J by 4 bases, with 11 bases between. This CDR3 has 14 residues. Germline CDR1 and CDR2: MDHEN and SYDVKM. The chain's CDR3 is CASSLQVLGYGYTF. For the CDR3, the DNA is TGTGCCAGCAGTTTACAGGTACTCGGCTATGGCTACACCTTC.

V and J are TRBV6-5 and TRBJ2-5; the D gene is possibly TRBD2 (5 bases). CDR3 length: 13 amino acids. V dropped 5 bases and J dropped 5 bases, with 12 bases sitting between them. Germline CDR1 and CDR2: MNHEY and SVGAGI. The CDR3 region is CASSPGLFETQYF. The CDR3 nucleotides read TGTGCCAGCAGTCCGGGATTGTTTGAGACCCAGTACTTC.